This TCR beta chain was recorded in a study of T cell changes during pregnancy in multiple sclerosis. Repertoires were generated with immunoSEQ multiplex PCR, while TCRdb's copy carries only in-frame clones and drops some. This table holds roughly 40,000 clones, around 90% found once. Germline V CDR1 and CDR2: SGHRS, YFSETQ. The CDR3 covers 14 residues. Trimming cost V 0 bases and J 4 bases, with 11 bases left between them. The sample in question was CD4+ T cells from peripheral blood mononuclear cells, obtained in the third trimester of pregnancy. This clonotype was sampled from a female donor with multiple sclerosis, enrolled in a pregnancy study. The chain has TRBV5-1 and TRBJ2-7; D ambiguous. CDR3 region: CASSLGQAAYEQYF. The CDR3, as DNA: TGCGCCAGCAGCTTGGGTCAGGCCGCATACGAGCAGTACTTC.